At least ten counts were recorded for the clone carrying this T cell receptor (beta chain). Its target is not known. Amplification of TCR beta CDR3 regions was performed using RNA transcripts as template. The primer set for the first-round RT-PCR of the TCR CDR3 was HTBI. TCRdb re-analysed the multiplex PCR reads in MiXCR, keeping a single row per CDR3 protein. Of 380,000 or so distinct CDR3 sequences listed, 13% are singletons. Aged 18 to 65, the patients had hyperthyroidism that was newly diagnosed and had lasted under 2 months. This sample holds PBMCs from roughly 10 ml fresh peripheral blood. This sample is part of a study of T cells in Graves' hyperthyroidism and ophthalmopathy. Findings of the study overall: A 13 V-J model separated ophthalmopathy from stable hyperthyroidism.

V lost 0 bases and J 6 bases, leaving 7 bases between the germline ends. Germline CDR1 and CDR2: SGHNT and YENEEA. The CDR3 loop spans 13 amino acids. The sequence was collected from a man under 40 with Graves' hyperthyroidism that later progressed to Graves' ophthalmopathy. The chain links TRBV11-3 to TRBJ2-3, with D uncertain. The source material was blood. Written as DNA, the CDR3 is TGTGCCAGCAGCTTAGAACTACCGGATACGCAGTATTTT. Its translation is CASSLELPDTQYF.